This T cell receptor beta chain was sequenced during a study of T cells in Graves' hyperthyroidism and ophthalmopathy. The study excluded patients with uncontrolled infection, other autoimmune disease, pregnancy or lactation. Germline lookup yields CDR1 DFQATT and CDR2 SNEGSKA (reference sequence). This CDR3 is built from 13 residues. The junction had 7 bases not matched to a gene; V was cut back by 4 bases and J by 8 bases. RNA transcripts were the template for amplifying TCR beta CDR3 regions. HTBI primers drove first-round RT-PCR of the TCR CDR3. TCRdb called the multiplex PCR reads again in MiXCR, with one record for every CDR3 protein. This sample has 690,000 or so distinct CDR3 sequences, with roughly 20% found just once. This clonotype was counted at least ten times.

Input material: blood. This TCR was recovered from a woman in her forties or fifties with Graves' hyperthyroidism that later progressed to Graves' ophthalmopathy. This rearrangement joins TRBV20-1 to TRBJ2-1, with 8 bases aligning to TRBD1. The CDR3 region is CSATGQGGHEQFF. DNA of the CDR3: TGCAGTGCTACCGGACAGGGCGGACATGAGCAGTTCTTC.